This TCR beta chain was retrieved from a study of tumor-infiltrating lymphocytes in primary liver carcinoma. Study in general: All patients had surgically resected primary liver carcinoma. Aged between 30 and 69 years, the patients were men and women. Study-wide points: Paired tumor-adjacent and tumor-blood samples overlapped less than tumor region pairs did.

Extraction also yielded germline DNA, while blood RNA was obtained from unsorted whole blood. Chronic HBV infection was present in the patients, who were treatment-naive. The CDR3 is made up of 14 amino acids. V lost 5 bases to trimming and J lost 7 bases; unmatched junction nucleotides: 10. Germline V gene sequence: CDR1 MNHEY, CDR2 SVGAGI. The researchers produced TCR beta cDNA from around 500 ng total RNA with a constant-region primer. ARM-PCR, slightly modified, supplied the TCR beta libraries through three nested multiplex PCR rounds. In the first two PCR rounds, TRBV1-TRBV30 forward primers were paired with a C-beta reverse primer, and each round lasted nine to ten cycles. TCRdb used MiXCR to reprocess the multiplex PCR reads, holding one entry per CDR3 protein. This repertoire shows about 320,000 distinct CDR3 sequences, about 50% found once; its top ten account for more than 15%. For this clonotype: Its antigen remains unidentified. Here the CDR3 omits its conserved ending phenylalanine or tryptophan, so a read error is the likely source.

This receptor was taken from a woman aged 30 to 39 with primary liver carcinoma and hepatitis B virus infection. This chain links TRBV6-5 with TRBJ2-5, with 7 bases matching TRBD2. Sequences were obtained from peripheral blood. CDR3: CASSTGLDFVTQYL. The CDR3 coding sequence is TGTGCCAGCAGTACCGGACTAGACTTCGTGACCCAGTACTTA.